These T cell receptor beta chains were read from a single sample in a study of Ad26.COV2.S vaccination and SARS-CoV-2 variants. Sequencing was performed with immunoSEQ multiplex PCR; in TCRdb, only in-frame clones are kept and a portion is missing. The table shows around 94,000 clones, with less than 85% occurring only once. Sample: peripheral blood, taken after recovery from COVID-19. All receptors come from a human donor who had recovered from COVID-19. Each CDR3 is given with its conserved first and last residue. D genes are given only for firm matches. Rows give clone size only sometimes, using once, few, many, or a class for an expanded clone.

d_call j_call cdr3_length clone_size v_call cdr3_aa cdr3_nt
- TRBJ2-5 13 - TRBV5-1 CASSLNVEETQYF TGCGCCAGCAGCTTGAACGTGGAAGAGACCCAGTACTTC
TRBD1 TRBJ1-5 15 - TRBV28 CASSDGQGGTQPQHF TGTGCCAGCAGCGACGGACAGGGAGGCACTCAGCCCCAGCATTTT
TRBD2 TRBJ2-3 15 - TRBV11-3 CASSHQTSGGNTQYF TGTGCCAGCAGTCATCAAACTAGCGGGGGTAATACGCAGTATTTT
TRBD1 TRBJ2-2 15 - TRBV27 CASSLSRDRTGELFF TGTGCCAGCAGTTTATCCCGGGACAGGACCGGGGAGCTGTTTTTT
- TRBJ2-1 14 - TRBV9 CASSVGTWRDEQFF TGTGCCAGCAGCGTGGGGACCTGGAGGGATGAGCAGTTCTTC
TRBD1 TRBJ1-3 15 - TRBV30 CAWSVDRTGGNTIYF TGTGCCTGGAGTGTCGATCGGACAGGAGGAAACACCATATATTTT
- TRBJ1-5 12 - TRBV10-2 CASSEWDQPQHF TGCGCCAGCAGTGAATGGGATCAGCCCCAGCATTTT
- TRBJ2-2 15 once TRBV7-9 CASSQNRDVTGELFF TGTGCCAGCAGCCAAAACAGGGATGTCACCGGGGAGCTGTTTTTT
- TRBJ1-1 14 - TRBV7-3 CASSLVGGGTEAFF TGTGCCAGCAGCCTCGTTGGCGGGGGCACTGAAGCTTTCTTT
- TRBJ1-5 20 - TRBV6-6 CASSPIRGAKRFNSNQPQHF TGTGCCAGCAGTCCGATCCGGGGCGCCAAAAGATTTAATAGCAATCAGCCCCAGCATTTT
- TRBJ2-1 11 - TRBV4-1 CASSQRMLQFF TGCGCCAGCAGCCAACGAATGTTGCAGTTCTTC
- TRBJ2-7 14 - TRBV19 CASSIGGGTYEQYF TGTGCCAGTAGTATAGGGGGAGGAACCTACGAGCAGTACTTC
- TRBJ1-4 16 - TRBV5-4 CASSLGGRQANEKLFF TGTGCCAGCAGCTTGGGGGGAAGACAGGCGAATGAAAAACTGTTTTTT
- TRBJ1-2 14 once TRBV11-2 CASSLDPAPYGYTF TGTGCCAGCAGCTTAGACCCGGCCCCTTATGGCTACACCTTC
TRBD1 TRBJ2-7 15 - TRBV2 CASSEWLGTGGEQYF TGTGCCAGCAGTGAATGGCTGGGGACAGGGGGCGAGCAGTACTTC
TRBD1 TRBJ2-6 21 - TRBV5-1 CASSGLTGTGGVLSGANVLTF TGCGCCAGCAGCGGACTAACCGGGACAGGGGGTGTATTATCTGGGGCCAACGTCCTGACTTTC
- TRBJ2-1 15 few TRBV5-6 CASSRGGGFDNEQFF TGTGCCAGCAGCCGCGGTGGAGGGTTCGACAATGAGCAGTTCTTC
- TRBJ1-1 14 - TRBV13 CASSPRAPNTEAFF TGTGCCAGCAGCCCCAGAGCACCAAACACTGAAGCTTTCTTT
TRBD1 TRBJ2-5 13 - TRBV12-3/TRBV12-4 CASSFGQAETQYF TGTGCCAGCAGTTTTGGACAGGCAGAGACCCAGTACTTC
TRBD2 TRBJ2-3 16 - TRBV19 CASSMYGGAVKDTQYF TGTGCCAGTAGTATGTACGGGGGGGCGGTAAAAGATACGCAGTATTTT
- TRBJ2-7 14 - TRBV18 CASSPLVNPYEQYF TGTGCCAGCTCACCACTTGTTAACCCCTACGAGCAGTACTTC
- TRBJ2-5 11 - TRBV19 CASSAKETQYF TGTGCCAGTAGTGCAAAAGAGACCCAGTACTTC